These 6 T cell receptor beta chains were sequenced from one sample in a study of blood T cell repertoires in COVID-19. Assay: immunoSEQ multiplex PCR; the TCRdb copy retains only in-frame clones and omits some. The sample shows approximately 300,000 clones, about 92% of them seen only once. Sequenced: PBMCs or T cells enriched from blood (not recorded which). Every receptor here comes from a woman aged 25 to 39 who had recovered from COVID-19.

This clone was recorded only once. V gene TRBV6-5 combines with J gene TRBJ2-7, with TRBD1 as a possible D gene (6 bases). V lost 6 bases, J lost 6 bases, and 18 bases lay in between. The CDR3 is made up of 14 amino acids. The germline V gene has CDR1 MNHEY and CDR2 SVGAGI. CDR3 protein: CASSQGQATGEQYF. CDR3 in DNA: TGTGCCAGCAGCCAGGGACAAGCCACCGGCGAGCAGTACTTC.

This chain joins TRBV5-1 and TRBJ2-7; D is unclear. Trimming took off 7 bases at V and 2 bases at J, with 13 bases between the two ends. The CDR3 length is 13 residues. Germline loops: CDR1 SGHRS, CDR2 YFSETQ. CDR3 sequence reads: CASSLDFPYEQYF. As DNA, the CDR3 is TGCGCCAGCTCACTCGACTTCCCCTACGAGCAGTACTTC.

V is TRBV6-5 and J is TRBJ1-1; tentatively, D is TRBD1 (5 bases). V was shortened by 3 bases and J by 1 base, with 9 bases between the two germline ends. CDR1 and CDR2 (germline): MNHEY, SVGAGI. This CDR3 contains 14 residues. In DNA form, the CDR3 reads TGTGCCAGCAGTTATGGGCAGGGGAACACTGAAGCTTTCTTT. It encodes CASSYGQGNTEAFF.

The chain links TRBV6-5 to TRBJ2-1, with 9 bases identical to TRBD2. CDR3 length: 15 residues. J was trimmed by 7 bases and V by 2 bases; bases with no gene match: 6. In germline, CDR1 is MNHEY, CDR2 SVGAGI. CDR3 loop: CASSYTAGGMNEQFF. The CDR3 coding sequence is TGTGCCAGCAGTTACACGGCGGGAGGGATGAATGAGCAGTTCTTC.

J is TRBJ1-2 and V is TRBV10-3, with D possibly matching TRBD1 (5 bases). The V gene's germline CDR1 is ENHRY and CDR2 SYGVKD. V lost 4 bases and J lost 2, with 11 bases in between. This CDR3 has 14 amino acids. The CDR3 sequence is CAISVAGPNYGYTF. The CDR3 bases are TGTGCCATCAGTGTCGCGGGGCCAAACTATGGCTACACCTTC.

The chain combines TRBV7-9 with TRBJ2-7; D is possibly TRBD1 (5 bases). Between the trimmed V and J ends, which lost 5 bases and 0 bases, there was a span of 11 bases. Germline CDR1 SEHNR, CDR2 FQNEAQ (reference sequence). This CDR3 is built from 14 residues. CDR3 sequence: CASSPRQTSYEQYF. CDR3 bases: TGTGCCAGCAGCCCTAGACAGACCTCCTACGAGCAGTACTTC.